The present T cell receptor beta chain was sequenced within a study of blood T cell repertoires in COVID-19. In the study overall: Some COVID-19 samples were acute and others convalescent; all came from the United States, Italy and Spain.

Original analysis: Quantification of nucleated cells was approximated via reference gene primer amplification. Generated by immunoSEQ multiplex PCR, the TCRdb table keeps only in-frame clones and is missing some. The V and J calls and clone size come from that table; D and trimming were worked out from the DNA. The table includes approximately 290,000 clones, roughly 86% detected once. Unmatched junction bases numbered 7, after V lost 4 bases and J lost 5 bases. The CDR3 is 14 amino acids. Germline V CDR1 and CDR2: SGHAT, FQDESV (reference sequence). The sequence was collected from a woman in her 30s with COVID-19, enrolled during active disease. This chain links TRBV11-1 with TRBJ2-5, with 7 bases matching TRBD1. The sequenced sample was peripheral blood. CDR3 in amino acids: CASSSDRSAETQYF. The DNA of the CDR3 is TGTGCCAGCAGCTCGGACAGGTCGGCGGAGACCCAGTACTTC.